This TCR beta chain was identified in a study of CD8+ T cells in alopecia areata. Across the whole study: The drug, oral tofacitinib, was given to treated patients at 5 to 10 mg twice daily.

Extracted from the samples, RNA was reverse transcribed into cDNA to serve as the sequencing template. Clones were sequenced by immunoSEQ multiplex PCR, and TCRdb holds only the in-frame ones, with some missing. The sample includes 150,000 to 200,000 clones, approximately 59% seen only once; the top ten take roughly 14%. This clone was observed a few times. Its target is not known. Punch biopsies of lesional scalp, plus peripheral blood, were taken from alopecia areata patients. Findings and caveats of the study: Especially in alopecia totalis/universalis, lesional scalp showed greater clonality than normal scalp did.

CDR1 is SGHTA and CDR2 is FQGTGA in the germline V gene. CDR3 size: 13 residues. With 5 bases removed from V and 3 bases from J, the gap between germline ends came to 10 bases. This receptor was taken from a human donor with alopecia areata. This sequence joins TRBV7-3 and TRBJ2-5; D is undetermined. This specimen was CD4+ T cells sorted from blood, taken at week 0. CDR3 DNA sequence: TGTGCCAGCAGCCTATCCCGGGAAGAGACCCAGTACTTC. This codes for CASSLSREETQYF.